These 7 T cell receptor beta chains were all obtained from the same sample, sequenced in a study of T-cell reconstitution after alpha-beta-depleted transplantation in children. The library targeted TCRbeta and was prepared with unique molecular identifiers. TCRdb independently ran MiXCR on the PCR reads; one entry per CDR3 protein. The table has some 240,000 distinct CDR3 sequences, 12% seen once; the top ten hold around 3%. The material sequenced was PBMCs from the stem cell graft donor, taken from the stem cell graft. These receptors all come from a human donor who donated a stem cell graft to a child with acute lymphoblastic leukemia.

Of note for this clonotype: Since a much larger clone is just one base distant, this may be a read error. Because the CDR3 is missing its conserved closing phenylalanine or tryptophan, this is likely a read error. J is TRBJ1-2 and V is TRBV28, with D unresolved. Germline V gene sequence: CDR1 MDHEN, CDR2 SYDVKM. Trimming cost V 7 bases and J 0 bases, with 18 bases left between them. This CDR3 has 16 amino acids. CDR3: CASTPARREANYGYTI. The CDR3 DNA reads TGTGCCAGCACTCCGGCTCGGCGGGAGGCTAACTATGGCTACACCATC.

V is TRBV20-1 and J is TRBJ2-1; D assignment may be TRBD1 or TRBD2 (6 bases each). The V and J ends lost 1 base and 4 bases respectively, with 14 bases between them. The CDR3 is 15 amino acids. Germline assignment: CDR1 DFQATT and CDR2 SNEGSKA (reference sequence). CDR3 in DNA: TGCAGTGCTAGAGGGGGGGCGGGGATTTACAATGAGCAGTTCTTC. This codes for CSARGGAGIYNEQFF.

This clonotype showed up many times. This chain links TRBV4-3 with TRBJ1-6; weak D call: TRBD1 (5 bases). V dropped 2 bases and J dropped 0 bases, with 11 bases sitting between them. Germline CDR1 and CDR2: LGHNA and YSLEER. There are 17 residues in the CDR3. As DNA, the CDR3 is TGCGCCAGCAGCCAAACTTCAGGGAGCTCCTATAATTCACCCCTCCACTTT. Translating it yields CASSQTSGSSYNSPLHF.

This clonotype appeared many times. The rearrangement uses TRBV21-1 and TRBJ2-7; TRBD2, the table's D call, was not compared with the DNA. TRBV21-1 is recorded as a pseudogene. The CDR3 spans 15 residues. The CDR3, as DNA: TGTGCCAGCAGCAAAGTCAGGGAGGTCTGCCGCGAGCAGTACTTC. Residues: CASSKVREVCREQYF.

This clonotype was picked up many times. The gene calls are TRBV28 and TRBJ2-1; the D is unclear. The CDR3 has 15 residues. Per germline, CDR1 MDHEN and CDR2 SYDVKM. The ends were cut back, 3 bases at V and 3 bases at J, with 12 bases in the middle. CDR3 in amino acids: CASSLVAPIYNEQFF. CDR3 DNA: TGTGCCAGCAGTTTGGTGGCGCCTATCTACAATGAGCAGTTCTTC. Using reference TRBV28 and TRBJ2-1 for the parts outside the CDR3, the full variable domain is DVKVTQSSRYLVKRTGEKVFLECVQDMDHENMFWYRQDPGLGLRLIYFSYDVKMKEKGDIPEGYSVSREKKERFSLILESASTNQTSMYLCASSLVAPIYNEQFFGPGTRLTVL.

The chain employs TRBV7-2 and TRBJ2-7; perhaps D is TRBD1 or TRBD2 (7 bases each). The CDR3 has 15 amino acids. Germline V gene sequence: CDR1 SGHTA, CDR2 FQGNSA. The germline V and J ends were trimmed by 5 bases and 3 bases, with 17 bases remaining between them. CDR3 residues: CASSQGGGLFYEQYF. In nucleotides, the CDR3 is TGTGCCAGCAGCCAGGGGGGGGGCCTTTTCTACGAGCAGTACTTC. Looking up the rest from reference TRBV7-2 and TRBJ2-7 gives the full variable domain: GAGVSQSPSNKVTEKGKDVELRCDPISGHTALYWYRQSLGQGLEFLIYFQGNSAPDKSGLPSDRFSAERTGGSVSTLTIQRTQQEDSAVYLCASSQGGGLFYEQYFGPGTRLTVT.

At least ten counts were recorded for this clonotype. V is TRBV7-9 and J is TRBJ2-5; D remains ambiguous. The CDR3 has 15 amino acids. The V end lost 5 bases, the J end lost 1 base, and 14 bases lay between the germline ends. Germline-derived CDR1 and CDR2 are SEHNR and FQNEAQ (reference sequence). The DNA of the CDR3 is TGTGCCAGCAGCACAGTTTCGGGTCCCCAAGAGACCCAGTACTTC. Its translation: CASSTVSGPQETQYF.